These T cell receptor beta chains were read from a single sample in a study of shared clonotypes between healthy human individuals. Measured with immunoSEQ multiplex PCR; TCRdb has only the in-frame clones, and not every one. The sample lists millions of clones, roughly 94% seen once, with 0.13% in the top ten. The sequenced material came from naive CD4+ T cells sorted from blood. The receptors derive from a man in his late teens or twenties in good health. Each CDR3 is given with its conserved first and last residue.

v_gene: TRBV4-2
CDR3aa: CASSQEWNKKNTEAFF

v_gene: TRBV9
CDR3aa: CASSAGQGPYEQYF

v_gene: TRBV7-3
CDR3aa: CASSPRSWNTEAFF

v_gene: TRBV18
CDR3aa: CASSPRATDTQYF

v_gene: TRBV19
CDR3aa: CASSIPREGGHEQFF

v_gene: TRBV29-1
CDR3aa: CSVERQRNTGELFF

v_gene: TRBV2
CDR3aa: CTSSEGDTGPTQYF

v_gene: TRBV10-3
CDR3aa: CAISESRTGSSYEQYF

v_gene: TRBV11-2
CDR3aa: CASSLDGIAGGGSYNEQFF

v_gene: TRBV12-5
CDR3aa: CASGLLEEQYF

v_gene: TRBV5-1
CDR3aa: CASSLVAGPETQYF

v_gene: TRBV7-2
CDR3aa: CASSLGQLTYEQYF

v_gene: TRBV7-4
CDR3aa: CASSSNRAQQYF

v_gene: TRBV2
CDR3aa: CASSEGTGGPQETQYF

v_gene: TRBV25-1
CDR3aa: CASSSARGASYNEQFF

v_gene: TRBV4-1
CDR3aa: CASSQEELAPSSYEQYF

v_gene: TRBV6-1
CDR3aa: CASSPSRLVSYEQYF

v_gene: TRBV5-1
CDR3aa: CASSLEKGSPLHF

v_gene: TRBV19
CDR3aa: CASRLTGTGDMNTEAFF

v_gene: TRBV20-1
CDR3aa: CSLASNEQFF

v_gene: TRBV10-3
CDR3aa: CAISGQNEGETQYF

v_gene: TRBV5-1
CDR3aa: CASSEMMVGLATDTQYF

v_gene: TRBV6-1
CDR3aa: CASSIGTGGNIQYF

v_gene: TRBV5-6
CDR3aa: CASSSPVFNRGLMNTEAFF

v_gene: TRBV10-3
CDR3aa: CAISESIMGGTEAFF

v_gene: TRBV6-6
CDR3aa: CASSRDSSNQPQHF

v_gene: TRBV6-1
CDR3aa: CASSEQKISPTGGNSPLHF

v_gene: TRBV7-2
CDR3aa: CASGSKDTQYF